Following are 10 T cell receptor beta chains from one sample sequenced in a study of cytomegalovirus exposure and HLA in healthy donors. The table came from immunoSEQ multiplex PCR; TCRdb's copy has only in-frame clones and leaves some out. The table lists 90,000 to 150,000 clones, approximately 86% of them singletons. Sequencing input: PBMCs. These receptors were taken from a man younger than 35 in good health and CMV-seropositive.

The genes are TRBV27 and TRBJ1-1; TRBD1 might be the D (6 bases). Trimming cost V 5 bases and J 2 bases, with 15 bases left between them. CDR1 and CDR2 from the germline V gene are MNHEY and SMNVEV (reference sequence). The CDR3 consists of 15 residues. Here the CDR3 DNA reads TGTGCCAGCAGTCCACGAGACAGGTACAACACTGAAGCTTTCTTT. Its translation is CASSPRDRYNTEAFF.

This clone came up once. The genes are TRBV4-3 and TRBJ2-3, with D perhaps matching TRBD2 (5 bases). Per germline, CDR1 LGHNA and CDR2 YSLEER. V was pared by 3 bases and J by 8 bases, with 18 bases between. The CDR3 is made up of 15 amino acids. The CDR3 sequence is CASSQVKGRRGTQYF. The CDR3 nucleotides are TGCGCCAGCAGCCAGGTCAAGGGCCGACGGGGTACGCAGTATTTT.

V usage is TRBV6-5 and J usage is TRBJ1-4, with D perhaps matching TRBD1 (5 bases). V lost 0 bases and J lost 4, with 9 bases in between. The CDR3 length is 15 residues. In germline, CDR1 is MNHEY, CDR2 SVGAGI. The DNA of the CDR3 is TGTGCCAGCAGTTACTCACCACAGGTTAATGAAAAACTGTTTTTT. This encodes CASSYSPQVNEKLFF.

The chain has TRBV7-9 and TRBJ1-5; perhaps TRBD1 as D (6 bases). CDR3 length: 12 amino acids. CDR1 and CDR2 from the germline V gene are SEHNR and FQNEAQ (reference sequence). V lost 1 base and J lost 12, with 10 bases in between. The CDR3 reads CASSLVGQHQHF. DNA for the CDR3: TGTGCCAGCAGCTTAGTGGGACAACACCAGCATTTT. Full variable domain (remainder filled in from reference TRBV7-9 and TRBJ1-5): DTGVSQNPRHKITKRGQNVTFRCDPISEHNRLYWYRQTLGQGPEFLTYFQNEAQLEKSRLLSDRFSAERPKGSFSTLEIQRTEQGDSAMYLCASSLVGQHQHFGDGTRLSIL.

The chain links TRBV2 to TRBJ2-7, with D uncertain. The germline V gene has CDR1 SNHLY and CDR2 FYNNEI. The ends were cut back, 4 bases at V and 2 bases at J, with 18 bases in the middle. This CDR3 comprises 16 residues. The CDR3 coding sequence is TGTGCCAGCAGTGCCCCAAAAGGCACAGAACCCTACGAGCAGTACTTC. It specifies CASSAPKGTEPYEQYF.

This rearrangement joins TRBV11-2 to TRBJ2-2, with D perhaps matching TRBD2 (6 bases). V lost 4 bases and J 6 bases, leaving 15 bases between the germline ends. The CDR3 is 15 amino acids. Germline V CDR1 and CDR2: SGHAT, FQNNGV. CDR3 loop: CASSSGRWEAGELFF. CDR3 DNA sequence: TGTGCCAGCAGCTCCGGCCGTTGGGAGGCCGGGGAGCTGTTTTTT. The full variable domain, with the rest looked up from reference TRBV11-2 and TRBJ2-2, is EAGVAQSPRYKIIEKRQSVAFWCNPISGHATLYWYQQILGQGPKLLIQFQNNGVVDDSQLPKDRFSAERLKGVDSTLKIQPAKLEDSAVYLCASSSGRWEAGELFFGEGSRLTVL.

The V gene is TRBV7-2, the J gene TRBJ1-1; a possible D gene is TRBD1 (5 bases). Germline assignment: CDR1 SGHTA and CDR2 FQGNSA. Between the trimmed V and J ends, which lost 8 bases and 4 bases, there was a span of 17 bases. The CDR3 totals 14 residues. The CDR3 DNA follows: TGTGCCAGCGGAAATTACAGGTTAGGCACTGAAGCTTTCTTT. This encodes CASGNYRLGTEAFF.

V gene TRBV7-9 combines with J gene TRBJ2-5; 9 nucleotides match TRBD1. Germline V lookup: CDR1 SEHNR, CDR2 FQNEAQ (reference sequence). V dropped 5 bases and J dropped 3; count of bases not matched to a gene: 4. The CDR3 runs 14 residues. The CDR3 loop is CASSPWTGEETQYF. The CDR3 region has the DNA TGTGCCAGCAGCCCCTGGACAGGGGAAGAGACCCAGTACTTC.

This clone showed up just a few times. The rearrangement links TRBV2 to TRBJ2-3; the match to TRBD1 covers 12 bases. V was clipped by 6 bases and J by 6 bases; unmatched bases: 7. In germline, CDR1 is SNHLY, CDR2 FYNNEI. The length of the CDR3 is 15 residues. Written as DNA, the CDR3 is TGTGCCAGCAGCCCTCAGGGACAGGGGGCTGATACGCAGTATTTT. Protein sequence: CASSPQGQGADTQYF.

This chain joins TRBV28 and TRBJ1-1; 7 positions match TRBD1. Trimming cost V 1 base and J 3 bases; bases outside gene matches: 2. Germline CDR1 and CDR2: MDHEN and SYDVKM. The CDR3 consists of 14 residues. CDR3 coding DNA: TGTGCCAGCAGTTTATACAGGGGATACACTGAAGCTTTCTTT. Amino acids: CASSLYRGYTEAFF. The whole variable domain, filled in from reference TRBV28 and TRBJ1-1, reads DVKVTQSSRYLVKRTGEKVFLECVQDMDHENMFWYRQDPGLGLRLIYFSYDVKMKEKGDIPEGYSVSREKKERFSLILESASTNQTSMYLCASSLYRGYTEAFFGQGTRLTVV.